The 15 T cell receptor beta chains listed next were all sequenced from one sample in a study of T cell changes during pregnancy in multiple sclerosis. Clones were sequenced by immunoSEQ multiplex PCR, and TCRdb holds only the in-frame ones, with some missing. The sample includes over 85,000 clones, roughly 91% of them seen just once. The source material was peripheral blood, sampled after pregnancy. These receptors all come from a female donor in good health, enrolled as a control in a pregnancy study.

V gene TRBV19 combines with J gene TRBJ2-7; maybe TRBD1 (6 bases). The CDR3 is 13 residues long. Per the germline V gene, CDR1 is LNHDA and CDR2 is SQIVND (reference sequence). Trimming stripped 6 bases from V and 2 bases from J, with 11 bases between. CDR3 sequence reads: CASSQGLAYEQYF. CDR3 bases: TGTGCCAGTAGCCAGGGGCTTGCCTACGAGCAGTACTTC.

This chain connects TRBV18 to TRBJ1-2; a possible D gene is TRBD1 (5 bases). V was shortened by 0 bases and J by 8 bases, with 16 bases between the two germline ends. The length of the CDR3 is 15 residues. Germline CDR1 and CDR2: KGHSH and LQKENI. CDR3 nucleotide sequence: TGTGCCAGCTCACCACCGAATTCAGGGCTGAGGGGCTACACCTTC. It yields the protein CASSPPNSGLRGYTF.

The V call is TRBV9, the J call TRBJ2-5; D is possibly TRBD2 (5 bases). The CDR3 length is 14 residues. Trimming shortened V by 4 bases and J by 1 base, and 11 bases separated the two germline ends. CDR1 is SGDLS, CDR2 YYNGEE, per germline. CDR3 residues: CASSKTGSQETQYF. The CDR3, as DNA: TGTGCCAGCAGCAAAACTGGGAGCCAAGAGACCCAGTACTTC. Looking up the rest from reference TRBV9 and TRBJ2-5 gives the full variable domain: DSGVTQTPKHLITATGQRVTLRCSPRSGDLSVYWYQQSLDQGLQFLIQYYNGEERAKGNILERFSAQQFPDLHSELNLSSLELGDSALYFCASSKTGSQETQYFGPGTRLLVL.

V and J are TRBV6-6 and TRBJ2-7; 7 positions agree with TRBD1. The germline V gene has CDR1 MNHNY and CDR2 SVGAGI (reference sequence). The CDR3 has 14 amino acids. The V and J ends lost 10 bases and 1 base, in that order; junction bases with no gene match: 10. CDR3 in amino acids: CAIRQGWESYEQYF. The CDR3 region has the DNA TGTGCCATCCGACAGGGCTGGGAGTCCTACGAGCAGTACTTC.

The chain uses TRBV5-4 and TRBJ2-3; no definite D call. Deletions cut 0 bases from V and 4 bases from J, with 9 bases between. This CDR3 spans 14 amino acids. Germline-derived CDR1 and CDR2 are SGHNT and YYREEE (reference sequence). The CDR3 protein is CASSLDPNADTQYF. CDR3 DNA sequence: TGTGCCAGCAGCTTGGACCCTAACGCAGATACGCAGTATTTT.

The rearrangement joins TRBV4-1 to TRBJ1-1, with D perhaps TRBD1 (5 bases). The CDR3 runs to 15 residues. CDR1 and CDR2 from the germline V gene are MGHRA and YSYEKL. The V and J ends lost 0 bases and 0 bases respectively, with 8 bases between them. The CDR3 DNA reads as TGCGCCAGCAGCCAAGATTGGGGCATGAACACTGAAGCTTTCTTT. Translated, it gives CASSQDWGMNTEAFF.

The chain recombines TRBV5-1 with TRBJ2-5; TRBD2 might be the D (5 bases). CDR1 SGHRS and CDR2 YFSETQ come from the germline V gene. The CDR3 is made up of 14 amino acids. Trimming cost V 3 bases and J 3 bases, with 12 bases left between them. CDR3 nucleotides: TGCGCCAGCAGCTCGCGAGGGCAGAAAGAGACCCAGTACTTC. Protein product: CASSSRGQKETQYF.

The chain couples TRBV28 to TRBJ1-1; a possible D gene is TRBD1 (5 bases). Per the germline V gene, CDR1 is MDHEN and CDR2 is SYDVKM. There are 15 residues in the CDR3. Trimming took off 5 bases at V and 3 bases at J, with 16 bases between the two ends. In DNA, the CDR3 is TGTGCCAGCAGTCTTTCCTACAGGTCTGACACTGAAGCTTTCTTT. Protein sequence: CASSLSYRSDTEAFF.

CDR3 region: CASSPTRVLRDTQYF. In DNA form, the CDR3 reads TGTGCCAGCAGTCCCACACGGGTCCTAAGGGATACGCAGTATTTT. The chain recombines TRBV27 with TRBJ2-3; D is undetermined. Germline V gene lookup returns CDR1 MNHEY and CDR2 SMNVEV (reference sequence). The CDR3 is made up of 15 amino acids. V was pared by 5 bases and J by 6 bases, with 18 bases between.

J is TRBJ1-3 and V is TRBV19; 7 bases are shared with TRBD1. Germline V CDR1 and CDR2: LNHDA, SQIVND (reference sequence). The CDR3 runs to 16 residues. J was trimmed by 0 bases and V by 1 base; bases with no gene match: 3. CDR3 DNA: TGTGCCAGTAGTATAGGAGGGACAGCCTCTGGAAACACCATATATTTT. Translated: CASSIGGTASGNTIYF.

This chain links TRBV18 with TRBJ2-1; D perhaps matches TRBD1 (6 bases). Germline lookup yields CDR1 KGHSH and CDR2 LQKENI. CDR3 size: 14 residues. V was cut by 3 bases and J by 8 bases, with 14 bases left in between. CDR3 sequence: CASSPVPTGYEQFF. Written as DNA, the CDR3 is TGTGCCAGCTCACCTGTGCCGACAGGCTATGAGCAGTTCTTC.

The sample holds one count of this clone. V is TRBV10-3 and J is TRBJ1-2; no clear D gene. The V end lost 4 bases, the J end lost 6 bases, and 12 bases lay between the germline ends. The CDR3 spans 13 residues. Per germline, CDR1 ENHRY and CDR2 SYGVKD. The CDR3 loop is CAISGSLSDGYTF. The CDR3 nucleotides read TGTGCCATCAGTGGAAGTCTATCGGATGGCTACACCTTC.

The rearrangement joins TRBV4-2 to TRBJ2-3, with D hard to call. Germline CDR1 reads LGHNA; CDR2 reads YNFKEQ. The CDR3 loop spans 15 amino acids. V was shortened by 2 bases and J by 0 bases, with 9 bases between the two germline ends. CDR3 DNA: TGTGCCAGCAGCCAATTGAGCGCTAGCACAGATACGCAGTATTTT. It yields the protein CASSQLSASTDTQYF.

V usage is TRBV10-3 and J usage is TRBJ1-1, with TRBD1 matching over 8 bases. V trimming: 10 bases; J trimming: 6 bases; junction bases outside the gene matches: 10. The CDR3 has 13 amino acids. Germline values: CDR1 ENHRY, CDR2 SYGVKD. The DNA of the CDR3 is TGTGCCAGCAGGACAGGGATCGGAGCTGAAGCTTTCTTT. Its translation: CASRTGIGAEAFF.

The rearrangement uses TRBV9 and TRBJ1-5, with 9 bases identical to TRBD1. Germline V gives CDR1 SGDLS, CDR2 YYNGEE. The junction had 5 bases not matched to a gene; V was cut back by 0 bases and J by 4 bases. CDR3 size: 16 residues. The CDR3 nucleotides read TGTGCCAGCAGCGTAGGGACAGGGGATTTGAATCAGCCCCAGCATTTT. Translating gives CASSVGTGDLNQPQHF.